These T cell receptor beta chains were read from a single sample in a study of T cells in Graves' hyperthyroidism and ophthalmopathy. Each CDR3 protein is one row after TCRdb ran MiXCR on the multiplex PCR reads. The data hold roughly 400,000 distinct CDR3 sequences, with 15% to 17% observed a single time. Input material: blood. Receptor source: a woman younger than 30 with Graves' hyperthyroidism that later progressed to Graves' ophthalmopathy. The CDR3 runs from the conserved cysteine through the conserved F or W. The order of the fields is CDR3 protein, CDR3 DNA, D gene, clone size, CDR3 length, J gene, V gene. D genes are given only for firm matches. The size of a clone is reported for some rows only, either as once, few or many, or as a class for expanded clones.

CDR3 protein: CASSLEPGTGELFF
CDR3 DNA: TGCGCCAGCAGCTTGGAGCCGGGCACCGGGGAGCTGTTTTTT
D gene: NA
clone size: few
CDR3 length: 14
J gene: TRBJ2-2
V gene: TRBV5-1

CDR3 protein: CASSLTLSGRAGANVLTF
CDR3 DNA: TGTGCCAGCAGCTTAACGTTGTCGGGGAGGGCTGGGGCCAACGTCCTGACTTTC
D gene: TRBD2
clone size: few
CDR3 length: 18
J gene: TRBJ2-6
V gene: TRBV11-3

CDR3 protein: CASSQTVNSPLHF
CDR3 DNA: TGTGCCAGCAGCCAGACAGTTAATTCACCCCTCCACTTT
D gene: NA
clone size: many
CDR3 length: 13
J gene: TRBJ1-6
V gene: TRBV3-1

CDR3 protein: CATRPGQGVGYTF
CDR3 DNA: TGTGCCACCCGACCGGGACAGGGAGTTGGCTACACCTTC
D gene: TRBD1
clone size: many
CDR3 length: 13
J gene: TRBJ1-2
V gene: TRBV10-3

CDR3 protein: CASSLMSRHGELFF
CDR3 DNA: TGTGCCAGCAGCCTAATGTCGCGACACGGGGAGCTGTTTTTT
D gene: NA
clone size: many
CDR3 length: 14
J gene: TRBJ2-2
V gene: TRBV3-1

CDR3 protein: CASNPISPGDTQYF
CDR3 DNA: TGTGCCAGCAATCCTATATCGCCCGGGGATACGCAGTATTTT
D gene: NA
clone size: NA
CDR3 length: 14
J gene: TRBJ2-3
V gene: TRBV12-3/TRBV12-4

CDR3 protein: CASSEVLAGGHNSYEQYF
CDR3 DNA: TGTGCCAGCAGTGAAGTGCTAGCGGGAGGCCATAACTCCTACGAGCAGTACTTC
D gene: TRBD2
clone size: few
CDR3 length: 18
J gene: TRBJ2-7
V gene: TRBV25-1

CDR3 protein: CASSYTGSSNQPQHF
CDR3 DNA: TGTGCCAGCAGCTATACAGGGTCTAGCAATCAGCCCCAGCATTTT
D gene: NA
clone size: NA
CDR3 length: 15
J gene: TRBJ1-5
V gene: TRBV7-2

CDR3 protein: CSARSYRGRGGTYEQYF
CDR3 DNA: TGCAGTGCTAGATCATACAGGGGGCGCGGTGGGACCTACGAGCAGTACTTC
D gene: TRBD1
clone size: few
CDR3 length: 17
J gene: TRBJ2-7
V gene: TRBV20-1

CDR3 protein: CAISESGTGGTEAFF
CDR3 DNA: TGTGCCATCAGTGAGTCGGGGACAGGGGGGACTGAAGCTTTCTTT
D gene: TRBD1
clone size: many
CDR3 length: 15
J gene: TRBJ1-1
V gene: TRBV10-3

CDR3 protein: CASSKGQGKETQYF
CDR3 DNA: TGTGCCAGCAGCAAGGGACAGGGAAAAGAGACCCAGTACTTC
D gene: TRBD1
clone size: few
CDR3 length: 14
J gene: TRBJ2-5
V gene: TRBV5-8

CDR3 protein: CASSNRDFYEQFF
CDR3 DNA: TGCGCCAGCAGCAACCGGGACTTTTATGAGCAGTTCTTC
D gene: NA
clone size: few
CDR3 length: 13
J gene: TRBJ2-1
V gene: TRBV5-1

CDR3 protein: CASSPQGQARSYGYTF
CDR3 DNA: TGTGCCAGCAGTCCCCAAGGACAGGCCCGTTCTTATGGCTACACCTTC
D gene: TRBD1
clone size: many
CDR3 length: 16
J gene: TRBJ1-2
V gene: TRBV28

CDR3 protein: CASSFRTGANTGELFF
CDR3 DNA: TGCGCCAGCAGCTTCCGGACAGGTGCGAACACCGGGGAGCTGTTTTTT
D gene: TRBD1
clone size: NA
CDR3 length: 16
J gene: TRBJ2-2
V gene: TRBV5-1

CDR3 protein: CASSQVPGLANYEQYF
CDR3 DNA: TGTGCCAGCAGCCAAGTCCCGGGACTAGCGAATTACGAGCAGTACTTC
D gene: TRBD2
clone size: many
CDR3 length: 16
J gene: TRBJ2-7
V gene: TRBV4-2

CDR3 protein: CASSRTGAGYEQYF
CDR3 DNA: TGTGCCAGCAGCCGCACAGGGGCCGGCTACGAGCAGTACTTC
D gene: TRBD1
clone size: many
CDR3 length: 14
J gene: TRBJ2-7
V gene: TRBV7-2

CDR3 protein: CATSDRTGSFQPQHF
CDR3 DNA: TGTGCCACCAGTGACCGGACAGGGTCATTTCAGCCCCAGCATTTT
D gene: TRBD1
clone size: many
CDR3 length: 15
J gene: TRBJ1-5
V gene: TRBV24-1

CDR3 protein: CASMKGTDHEAFF
CDR3 DNA: TGTGCCAGCATGAAGGGGACAGACCATGAAGCTTTCTTT
D gene: TRBD1
clone size: few
CDR3 length: 13
J gene: TRBJ1-1
V gene: TRBV6-4

CDR3 protein: CASAQGARDETQYF
CDR3 DNA: TGTGCCAGCGCACAGGGGGCTCGTGATGAGACCCAGTACTTC
D gene: TRBD1
clone size: many
CDR3 length: 14
J gene: TRBJ2-5
V gene: TRBV6-1

CDR3 protein: CSAKAGNAPDTQYF
CDR3 DNA: TGCAGTGCCAAAGCGGGCAATGCCCCAGATACGCAGTATTTT
D gene: NA
clone size: NA
CDR3 length: 14
J gene: TRBJ2-3
V gene: TRBV20-1

CDR3 protein: CASSSPGWANVLTF
CDR3 DNA: TGTGCCAGCAGCAGCCCAGGTTGGGCCAACGTCCTGACTTTC
D gene: NA
clone size: few
CDR3 length: 14
J gene: TRBJ2-6
V gene: TRBV5-5

CDR3 protein: CSAREAYQSYNEQFF
CDR3 DNA: TGCAGTGCTAGAGAGGCCTACCAGAGCTACAATGAGCAGTTCTTC
D gene: NA
clone size: few
CDR3 length: 15
J gene: TRBJ2-1
V gene: TRBV20-1

CDR3 protein: CAWSVDGTGRQPQHF
CDR3 DNA: TGTGCCTGGAGTGTGGACGGGACAGGGAGACAGCCCCAGCATTTT
D gene: TRBD1
clone size: many
CDR3 length: 15
J gene: TRBJ1-5
V gene: TRBV30

CDR3 protein: CASSQAPLAGGTYNEQFF
CDR3 DNA: TGTGCCAGCAGCCAAGCGCCCCTAGCGGGAGGAACCTACAATGAGCAGTTCTTC
D gene: TRBD2
clone size: many
CDR3 length: 18
J gene: TRBJ2-1
V gene: TRBV3-1

CDR3 protein: CAISSSSFTDTQYF
CDR3 DNA: TGTGCCATCAGTTCCTCTAGCTTCACAGATACGCAGTATTTT
D gene: NA
clone size: NA
CDR3 length: 14
J gene: TRBJ2-3
V gene: TRBV10-3

CDR3 protein: CSARPNPEAGGPNEQFF
CDR3 DNA: TGCAGTGCTAGACCGAACCCCGAAGCGGGAGGGCCGAATGAGCAGTTCTTC
D gene: TRBD2
clone size: many
CDR3 length: 17
J gene: TRBJ2-1
V gene: TRBV20-1

CDR3 protein: CSARDGGRSNQPQHF
CDR3 DNA: TGCAGTGCTAGAGATGGTGGGCGGAGCAATCAGCCCCAGCATTTT
D gene: NA
clone size: NA
CDR3 length: 15
J gene: TRBJ1-5
V gene: TRBV20-1

CDR3 protein: CASRSRQASETQYF
CDR3 DNA: TGTGCCAGCAGGTCCAGACAGGCTTCAGAGACCCAGTACTTC
D gene: NA
clone size: many
CDR3 length: 14
J gene: TRBJ2-5
V gene: TRBV6-1

CDR3 protein: CASSSSSRDRGFEQYF
CDR3 DNA: TGTGCCAGCAGCTCAAGCTCACGGGACAGGGGGTTTGAGCAGTACTTC
D gene: TRBD1
clone size: few
CDR3 length: 16
J gene: TRBJ2-7
V gene: TRBV7-4

CDR3 protein: CASSWAGDFSNYGYTF
CDR3 DNA: TGTGCCAGCAGTTGGGCCGGGGATTTTAGTAACTATGGCTACACCTTC
D gene: NA
clone size: many
CDR3 length: 16
J gene: TRBJ1-2
V gene: TRBV27

CDR3 protein: CASSYRGGCQHF
CDR3 DNA: TGTGCCAGCAGTTACCGGGGGGGTTGCCAGCATTTT
D gene: NA
clone size: NA
CDR3 length: 12
J gene: TRBJ1-5
V gene: TRBV6-7

CDR3 protein: CASSLMGRDSQETQYF
CDR3 DNA: TGTGCCAGCAGCTTAATGGGGAGGGACTCCCAAGAGACCCAGTACTTC
D gene: TRBD2
clone size: few
CDR3 length: 16
J gene: TRBJ2-5
V gene: TRBV7-2

CDR3 protein: CASRPPTSLDEQFF
CDR3 DNA: TGTGCCAGCAGGCCGCCAACTAGCCTGGATGAGCAGTTCTTC
D gene: NA
clone size: many
CDR3 length: 14
J gene: TRBJ2-1
V gene: TRBV12-3/TRBV12-4

CDR3 protein: CASRPLAGSREAFF
CDR3 DNA: TGTGCCAGCAGACCTCTAGCAGGGTCGCGTGAAGCTTTCTTT
D gene: NA
clone size: many
CDR3 length: 14
J gene: TRBJ1-1
V gene: TRBV27

CDR3 protein: CASTPPPPGQGSGYTF
CDR3 DNA: TGTGCCAGCACCCCTCCTCCTCCGGGACAGGGCTCTGGCTACACCTTC
D gene: TRBD1
clone size: few
CDR3 length: 16
J gene: TRBJ1-2
V gene: TRBV5-5

CDR3 protein: CASSQILDYIGTGAFYGYTF
CDR3 DNA: TGTGCCAGCAGCCAAATTCTTGATTATATAGGGACAGGGGCCTTCTATGGCTACACCTTC
D gene: TRBD1
clone size: once
CDR3 length: 20
J gene: TRBJ1-2
V gene: TRBV4-2

CDR3 protein: CASRGTASTTYEQYF
CDR3 DNA: TGTGCCAGCAGAGGGACGGCTTCCACCACCTACGAGCAGTACTTC
D gene: NA
clone size: many
CDR3 length: 15
J gene: TRBJ2-7
V gene: TRBV11-2

CDR3 protein: CASSRRDGNQPQHF
CDR3 DNA: TGTGCCAGCAGTCGTCGGGACGGCAATCAGCCCCAGCATTTT
D gene: NA
clone size: many
CDR3 length: 14
J gene: TRBJ1-5
V gene: TRBV27

CDR3 protein: CASRGLAGFRSRAQYF
CDR3 DNA: TGTGCCAGCAGAGGGCTAGCGGGATTTCGAAGTAGGGCGCAGTATTTT
D gene: TRBD2
clone size: many
CDR3 length: 16
J gene: TRBJ2-3
V gene: TRBV28

CDR3 protein: CASSPSSRTGETEAFF
CDR3 DNA: TGTGCCAGCTCACCCTCTTCCCGGACAGGGGAAACTGAAGCTTTCTTT
D gene: TRBD1
clone size: many
CDR3 length: 16
J gene: TRBJ1-1
V gene: TRBV18

CDR3 protein: CSASKAWSSYEQYF
CDR3 DNA: TGCAGTGCTAGCAAGGCTTGGAGCTCCTACGAGCAGTACTTC
D gene: NA
clone size: NA
CDR3 length: 14
J gene: TRBJ2-7
V gene: TRBV20-1

CDR3 protein: CSADADLTGGQREQYF
CDR3 DNA: TGCAGTGCTGACGCGGACTTGACAGGGGGTCAGCGCGAGCAGTACTTC
D gene: TRBD1
clone size: NA
CDR3 length: 16
J gene: TRBJ2-7
V gene: TRBV20-1

CDR3 protein: CASSSIAGVGYNEQFF
CDR3 DNA: TGTGCCAGCAGTTCGATAGCGGGAGTAGGGTACAATGAGCAGTTCTTC
D gene: TRBD2
clone size: many
CDR3 length: 16
J gene: TRBJ2-1
V gene: TRBV27

CDR3 protein: CSVPLTGTEAFF
CDR3 DNA: TGCAGCGTCCCCCTGACAGGGACTGAAGCTTTCTTT
D gene: TRBD1
clone size: many
CDR3 length: 12
J gene: TRBJ1-1
V gene: TRBV29-1

CDR3 protein: CASSISDTPYNEQFF
CDR3 DNA: TGTGCCAGTAGTATCTCGGACACCCCCTACAATGAGCAGTTCTTC
D gene: NA
clone size: NA
CDR3 length: 15
J gene: TRBJ2-1
V gene: TRBV19

CDR3 protein: CSARPQDNYGYTF
CDR3 DNA: TGCAGTGCCAGACCCCAAGATAACTATGGCTACACCTTC
D gene: NA
clone size: many
CDR3 length: 13
J gene: TRBJ1-2
V gene: TRBV20-1

CDR3 protein: CASSFMQVANYGYTF
CDR3 DNA: TGTGCCAGCAGCTTTATGCAGGTAGCTAACTATGGCTACACCTTC
D gene: NA
clone size: NA
CDR3 length: 15
J gene: TRBJ1-2
V gene: TRBV5-1

CDR3 protein: CASSSGVLGDTEAFF
CDR3 DNA: TGCGCCAGCAGCTCGGGGGTTTTGGGGGACACTGAAGCTTTCTTT
D gene: NA
clone size: NA
CDR3 length: 15
J gene: TRBJ1-1
V gene: TRBV5-1

CDR3 protein: CASSWFTGGYNEQFF
CDR3 DNA: TGTGCCAGCAGTTGGTTTACTGGTGGTTACAATGAGCAGTTCTTC
D gene: NA
clone size: few
CDR3 length: 15
J gene: TRBJ2-1
V gene: TRBV6-1

CDR3 protein: CSARGAGLGSSYNEQFF
CDR3 DNA: TGCAGTGCTAGGGGGGCGGGCCTGGGAAGCTCCTACAATGAGCAGTTCTTC
D gene: NA
clone size: many
CDR3 length: 17
J gene: TRBJ2-1
V gene: TRBV20-1

CDR3 protein: CASSGLPGDHEAFF
CDR3 DNA: TGTGCCAGCAGCGGACTTCCGGGGGACCATGAAGCTTTCTTT
D gene: NA
clone size: few
CDR3 length: 14
J gene: TRBJ1-1
V gene: TRBV9

CDR3 protein: CASSLGGASLEAFF
CDR3 DNA: TGCGCCAGCAGCTTGGGGGGGGCCTCCCTTGAAGCTTTCTTT
D gene: NA
clone size: many
CDR3 length: 14
J gene: TRBJ1-1
V gene: TRBV5-1

CDR3 protein: CASSPTWTGSSYEQYF
CDR3 DNA: TGCGCCAGCAGCCCTACCTGGACAGGATCCTCCTACGAGCAGTACTTC
D gene: TRBD1
clone size: NA
CDR3 length: 16
J gene: TRBJ2-7
V gene: TRBV5-1

CDR3 protein: CASSQDIGVSYNEQFF
CDR3 DNA: TGTGCCAGCAGCCAAGATATCGGGGTCTCCTACAATGAGCAGTTCTTC
D gene: NA
clone size: few
CDR3 length: 16
J gene: TRBJ2-1
V gene: TRBV14

CDR3 protein: CASSSTGDSPLHF
CDR3 DNA: TGTGCCAGCAGTTCAACAGGGGACTCACCCCTCCACTTT
D gene: TRBD1
clone size: many
CDR3 length: 13
J gene: TRBJ1-6
V gene: TRBV28

CDR3 protein: CASSLVIRATTGELFF
CDR3 DNA: TGTGCCAGCAGCTTAGTAATTCGCGCAACCACCGGGGAGCTGTTTTTT
D gene: NA
clone size: NA
CDR3 length: 16
J gene: TRBJ2-2
V gene: TRBV7-8

CDR3 protein: CATQLVNTDTQYF
CDR3 DNA: TGTGCCACCCAACTAGTTAACACAGATACGCAGTATTTT
D gene: NA
clone size: few
CDR3 length: 13
J gene: TRBJ2-3
V gene: TRBV28

CDR3 protein: CASSLNPLGAQYF
CDR3 DNA: TGTGCCAGCAGTCTAAATCCTTTGGGGGCCCAGTACTTC
D gene: NA
clone size: many
CDR3 length: 13
J gene: TRBJ2-5
V gene: TRBV27

CDR3 protein: CASSYAGGGDGYTF
CDR3 DNA: TGTGCCAGCAGCTACGCCGGGGGTGGGGATGGCTACACCTTC
D gene: NA
clone size: NA
CDR3 length: 14
J gene: TRBJ1-2
V gene: TRBV7-9